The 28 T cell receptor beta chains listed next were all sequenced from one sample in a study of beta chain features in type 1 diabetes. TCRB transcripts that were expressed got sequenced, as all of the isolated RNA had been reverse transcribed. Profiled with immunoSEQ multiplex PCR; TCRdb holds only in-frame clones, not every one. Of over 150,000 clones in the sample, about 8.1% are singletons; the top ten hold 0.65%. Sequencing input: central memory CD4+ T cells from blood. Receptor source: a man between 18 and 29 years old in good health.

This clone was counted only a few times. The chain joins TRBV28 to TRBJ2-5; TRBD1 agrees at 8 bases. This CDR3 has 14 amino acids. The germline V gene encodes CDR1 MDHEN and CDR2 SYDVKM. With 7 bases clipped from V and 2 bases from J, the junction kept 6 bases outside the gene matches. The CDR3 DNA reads TGTGCCAGCACCCCCAGGGGGCAACAAGAGACCCAGTACTTC. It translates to CASTPRGQQETQYF.

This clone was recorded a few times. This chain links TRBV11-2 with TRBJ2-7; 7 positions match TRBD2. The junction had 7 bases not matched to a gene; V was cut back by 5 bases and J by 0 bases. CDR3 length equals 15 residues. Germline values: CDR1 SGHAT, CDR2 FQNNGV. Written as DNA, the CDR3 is TGTGCCAGCAGCGATCTGGGAGGGAACTCCTACGAGCAGTACTTC. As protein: CASSDLGGNSYEQYF.

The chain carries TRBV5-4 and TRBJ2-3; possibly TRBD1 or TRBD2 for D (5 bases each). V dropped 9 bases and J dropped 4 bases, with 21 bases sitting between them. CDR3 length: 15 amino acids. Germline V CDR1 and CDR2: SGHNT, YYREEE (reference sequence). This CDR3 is CATRQRIGGADTQYF. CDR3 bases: TGTGCCACCAGACAGAGGATCGGAGGCGCAGATACGCAGTATTTT.

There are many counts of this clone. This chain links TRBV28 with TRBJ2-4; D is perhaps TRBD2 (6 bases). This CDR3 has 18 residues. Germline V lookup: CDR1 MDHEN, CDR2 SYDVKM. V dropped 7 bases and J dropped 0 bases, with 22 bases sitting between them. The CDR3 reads CASTTGWGLYKAKNIQYF. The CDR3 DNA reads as TGTGCCAGCACCACAGGCTGGGGACTCTATAAAGCCAAAAACATTCAGTACTTC.

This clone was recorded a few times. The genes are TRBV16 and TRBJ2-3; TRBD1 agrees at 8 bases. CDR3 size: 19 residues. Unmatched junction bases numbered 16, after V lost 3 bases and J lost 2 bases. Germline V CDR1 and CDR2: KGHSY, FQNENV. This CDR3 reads CASSQGQAKGLTYTDTQYF. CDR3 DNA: TGTGCCAGCAGCCAGGGACAGGCGAAGGGATTAACGTACACAGATACGCAGTATTTT.

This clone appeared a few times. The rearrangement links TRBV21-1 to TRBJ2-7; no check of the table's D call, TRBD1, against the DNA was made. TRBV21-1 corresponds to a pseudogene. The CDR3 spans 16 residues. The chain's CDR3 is CASSKRIPTRGGEQYF. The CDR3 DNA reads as TGTGCCAGCAGCAAACGGATCCCGACCAGGGGTGGCGAGCAGTACTTC.

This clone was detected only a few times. CDR3 sequence (DNA): TGTGCCAGCAGCCGACAGGGGGCGACCAAAAACATTCAGTACTTC. Amino acid sequence: CASSRQGATKNIQYF. The chain recombines TRBV5-4 with TRBJ2-4; TRBD1 agrees at 10 bases. Germline assignment: CDR1 SGHNT and CDR2 YYREEE (reference sequence). CDR3 size: 15 residues. The V gene end was trimmed by 4 bases and the J gene end by 2 bases; junction bases not matched to a gene: 3.

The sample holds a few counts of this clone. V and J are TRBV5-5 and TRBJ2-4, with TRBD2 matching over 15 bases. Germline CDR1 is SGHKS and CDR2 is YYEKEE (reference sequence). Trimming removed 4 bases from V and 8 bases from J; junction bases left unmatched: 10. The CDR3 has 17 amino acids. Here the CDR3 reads CASSRDTGTSGRYIQYF. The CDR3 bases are TGTGCCAGCAGCCGCGACACCGGGACTAGCGGGAGGTACATTCAGTACTTC.

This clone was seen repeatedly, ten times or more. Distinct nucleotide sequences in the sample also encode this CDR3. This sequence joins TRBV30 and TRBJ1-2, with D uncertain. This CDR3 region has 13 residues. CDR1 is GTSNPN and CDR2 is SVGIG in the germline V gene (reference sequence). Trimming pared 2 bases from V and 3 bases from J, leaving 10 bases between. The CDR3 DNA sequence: TGTGCCTGGAGTCGGGGAAGAGACTATGGCTACACCTTC. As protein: CAWSRGRDYGYTF.

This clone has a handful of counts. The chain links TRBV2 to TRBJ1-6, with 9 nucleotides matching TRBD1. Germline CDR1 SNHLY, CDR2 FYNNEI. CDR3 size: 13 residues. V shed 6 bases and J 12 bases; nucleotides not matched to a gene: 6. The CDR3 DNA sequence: TGTGCCAGCAGCCGGACAGGGGCGCAACCCCTCCACTTT. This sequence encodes CASSRTGAQPLHF.

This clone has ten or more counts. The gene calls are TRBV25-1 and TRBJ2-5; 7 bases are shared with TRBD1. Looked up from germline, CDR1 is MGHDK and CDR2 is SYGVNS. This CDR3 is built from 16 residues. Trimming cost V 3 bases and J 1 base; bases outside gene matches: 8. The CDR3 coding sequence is TGTGCCAGCAGTGACAAGGGGGCGGTGGGCCAAGAGACCCAGTACTTC. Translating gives CASSDKGAVGQETQYF.

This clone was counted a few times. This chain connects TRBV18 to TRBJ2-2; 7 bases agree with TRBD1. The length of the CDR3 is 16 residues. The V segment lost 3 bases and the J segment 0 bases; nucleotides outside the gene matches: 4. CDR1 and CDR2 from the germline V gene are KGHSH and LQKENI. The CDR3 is CASSPPGTANTGELFF. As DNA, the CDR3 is TGTGCCAGCTCACCTCCGGGGACAGCGAACACCGGGGAGCTGTTTTTT.

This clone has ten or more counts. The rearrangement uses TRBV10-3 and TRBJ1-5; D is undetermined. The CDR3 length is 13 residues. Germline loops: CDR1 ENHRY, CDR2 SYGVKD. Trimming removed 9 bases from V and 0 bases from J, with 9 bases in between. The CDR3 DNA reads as TGTGCCATGGCGCGGGATAGCAATCAGCCCCAGCATTTT. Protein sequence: CAMARDSNQPQHF.

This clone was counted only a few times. The CDR3 region has the DNA TGTGCCAGCAGTGTAGCGGGAGGACGCACAGATACGCAGTATTTT. This translates into CASSVAGGRTDTQYF. The chain employs TRBV6-1 and TRBJ2-3; TRBD2 matches 10 bases. Germline trimming cut 4 bases from V and 1 base from J; bases unmatched to any gene: 2. Looked up from germline, CDR1 is MNHNS and CDR2 is SASEGT. This CDR3 comprises 15 residues.

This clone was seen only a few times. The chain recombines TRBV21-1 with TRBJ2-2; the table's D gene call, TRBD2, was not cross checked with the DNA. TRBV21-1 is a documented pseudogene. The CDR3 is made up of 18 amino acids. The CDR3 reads CASSKVPISGTNTGELFF. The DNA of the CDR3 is TGTGCCAGCAGCAAAGTTCCAATATCCGGGACGAACACCGGGGAGCTGTTTTTT.

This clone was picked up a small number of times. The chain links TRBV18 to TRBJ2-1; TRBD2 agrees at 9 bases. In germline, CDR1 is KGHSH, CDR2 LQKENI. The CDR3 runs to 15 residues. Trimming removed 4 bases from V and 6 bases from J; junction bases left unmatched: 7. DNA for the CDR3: TGTGCCAGCTCACGTTGGAATAGCGGGAGCAATGAGCAGTTCTTC. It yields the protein CASSRWNSGSNEQFF.

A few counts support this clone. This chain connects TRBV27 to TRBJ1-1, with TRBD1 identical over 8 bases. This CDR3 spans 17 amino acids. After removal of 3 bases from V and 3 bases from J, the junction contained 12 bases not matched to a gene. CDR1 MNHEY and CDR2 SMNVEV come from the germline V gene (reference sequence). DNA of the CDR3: TGTGCCAGCAGTTTTCGACAGGGGTTAGGATCGGACACTGAAGCTTTCTTT. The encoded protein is CASSFRQGLGSDTEAFF.

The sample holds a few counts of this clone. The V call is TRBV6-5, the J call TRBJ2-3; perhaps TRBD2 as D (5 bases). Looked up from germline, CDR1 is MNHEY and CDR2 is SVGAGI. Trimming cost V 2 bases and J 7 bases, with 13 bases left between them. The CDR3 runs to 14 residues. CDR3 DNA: TGTGCCAGCAGTTACGGGAGTCCCGCTTATACGCAGTATTTT. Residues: CASSYGSPAYTQYF.

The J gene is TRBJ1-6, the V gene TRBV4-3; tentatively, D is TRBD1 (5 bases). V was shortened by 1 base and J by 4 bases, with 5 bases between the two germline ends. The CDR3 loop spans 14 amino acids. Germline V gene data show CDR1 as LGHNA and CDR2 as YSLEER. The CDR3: CASSQGQYNSPLHF. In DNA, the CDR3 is TGCGCCAGCAGCCAAGGACAGTATAATTCACCCCTCCACTTT.

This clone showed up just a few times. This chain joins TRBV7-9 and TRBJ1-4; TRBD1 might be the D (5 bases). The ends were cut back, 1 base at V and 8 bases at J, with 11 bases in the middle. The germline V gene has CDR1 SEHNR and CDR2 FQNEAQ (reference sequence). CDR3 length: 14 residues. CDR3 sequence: CASSLEGRAEKLFF. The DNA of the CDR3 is TGTGCCAGCAGCTTAGAGGGCAGGGCAGAAAAACTGTTTTTT.

The CDR3 nucleotides read TGTGCCAGCAGCGTAGAGGCGGGCACAGATACGCAGTATTTT. Amino acid sequence: CASSVEAGTDTQYF. The rearrangement uses TRBV9 and TRBJ2-3, with D uncertain. CDR1 is SGDLS, CDR2 YYNGEE, per germline. CDR3 length: 14 residues. Trimming stripped 0 bases from V and 1 base from J, with 6 bases between.

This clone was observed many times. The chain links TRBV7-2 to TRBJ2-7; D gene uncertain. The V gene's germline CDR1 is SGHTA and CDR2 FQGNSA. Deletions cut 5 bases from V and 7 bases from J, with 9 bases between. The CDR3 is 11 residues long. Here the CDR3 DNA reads TGTGCCAGCAGCCCCGGGTATGAGCAGTACTTC. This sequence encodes CASSPGYEQYF.

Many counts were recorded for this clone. The CDR3 DNA follows: TGTGCCAGCAGCTTAGTGGGCGCAGATACGCAGTATTTT. As protein: CASSLVGADTQYF. The rearrangement uses TRBV7-2 and TRBJ2-3; D remains ambiguous. The CDR3 runs to 13 residues. With 1 base removed from V and 4 bases from J, the gap between germline ends came to 6 bases. Germline CDR1 is SGHTA and CDR2 is FQGNSA.

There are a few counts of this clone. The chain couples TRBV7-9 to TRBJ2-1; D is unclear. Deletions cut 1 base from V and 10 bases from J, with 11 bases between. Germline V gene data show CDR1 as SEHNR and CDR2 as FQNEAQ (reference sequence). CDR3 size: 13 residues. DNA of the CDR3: TGTGCCAGCAGCTTAGATCTGACTGGGGAGCAGTTCTTC. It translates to CASSLDLTGEQFF.

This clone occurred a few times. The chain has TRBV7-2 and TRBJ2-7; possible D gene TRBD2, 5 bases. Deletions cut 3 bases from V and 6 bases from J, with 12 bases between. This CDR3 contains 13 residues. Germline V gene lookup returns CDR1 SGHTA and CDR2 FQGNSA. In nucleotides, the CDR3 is TGTGCCAGCAGCTTCCGGGTCGAGGGCGAGCAGTACTTC. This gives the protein CASSFRVEGEQYF.

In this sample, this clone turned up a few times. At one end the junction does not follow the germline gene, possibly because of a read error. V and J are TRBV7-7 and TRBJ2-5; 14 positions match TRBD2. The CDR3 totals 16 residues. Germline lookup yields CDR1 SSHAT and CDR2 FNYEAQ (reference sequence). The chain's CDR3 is CASSLGTSGSGETQYF. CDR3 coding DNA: TGTGCTAGCAGCTTAGGGACTAGCGGGAGCGGGGAGACCCAGTACTTC.

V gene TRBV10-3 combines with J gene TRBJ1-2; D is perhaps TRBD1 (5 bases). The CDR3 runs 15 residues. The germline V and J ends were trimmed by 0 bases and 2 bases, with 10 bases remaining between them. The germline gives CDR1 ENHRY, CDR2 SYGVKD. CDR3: CAISESRAGNYGYTF. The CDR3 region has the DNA TGTGCCATCAGTGAGTCCAGGGCGGGGAACTATGGCTACACCTTC.

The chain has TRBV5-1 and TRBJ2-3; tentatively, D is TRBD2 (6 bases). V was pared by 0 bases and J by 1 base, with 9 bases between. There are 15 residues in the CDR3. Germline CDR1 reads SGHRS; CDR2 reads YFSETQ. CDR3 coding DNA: TGCGCCAGCAGCTTGGCGGGAGACGGCACAGATACGCAGTATTTT. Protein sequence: CASSLAGDGTDTQYF.